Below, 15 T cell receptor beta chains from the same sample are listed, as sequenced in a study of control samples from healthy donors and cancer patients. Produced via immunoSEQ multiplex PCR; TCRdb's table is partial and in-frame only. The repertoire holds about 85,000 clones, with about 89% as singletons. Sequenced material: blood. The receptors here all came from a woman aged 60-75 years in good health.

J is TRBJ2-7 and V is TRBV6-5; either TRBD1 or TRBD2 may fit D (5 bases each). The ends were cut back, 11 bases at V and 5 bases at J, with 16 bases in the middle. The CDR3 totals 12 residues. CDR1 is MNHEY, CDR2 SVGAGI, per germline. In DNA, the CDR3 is TGTGCCGGCGCGGTAGGGACCCACGAGCAGTACTTC. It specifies CAGAVGTHEQYF.

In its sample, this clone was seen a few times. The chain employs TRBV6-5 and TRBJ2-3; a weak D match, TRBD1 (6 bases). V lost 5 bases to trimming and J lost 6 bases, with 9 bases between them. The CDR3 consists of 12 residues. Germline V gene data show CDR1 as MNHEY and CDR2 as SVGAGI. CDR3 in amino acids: CASSKRGDTQYF. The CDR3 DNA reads TGTGCCAGCAGTAAAAGGGGGGATACGCAGTATTTT.

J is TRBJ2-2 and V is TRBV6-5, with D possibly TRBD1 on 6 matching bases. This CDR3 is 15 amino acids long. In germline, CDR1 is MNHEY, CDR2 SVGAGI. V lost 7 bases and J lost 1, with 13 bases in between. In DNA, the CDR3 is TGTGCCAGCATCCCATGGGGACAGAACACCGGGGAGCTGTTTTTT. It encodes CASIPWGQNTGELFF.

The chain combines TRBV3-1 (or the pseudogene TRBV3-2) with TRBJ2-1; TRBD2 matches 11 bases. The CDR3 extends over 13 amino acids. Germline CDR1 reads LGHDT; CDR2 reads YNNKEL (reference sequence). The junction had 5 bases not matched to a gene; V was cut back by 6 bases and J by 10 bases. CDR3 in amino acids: CASSIRTSGEQFF. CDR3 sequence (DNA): TGTGCCAGCAGTATAAGGACTAGCGGGGAGCAGTTCTTC.

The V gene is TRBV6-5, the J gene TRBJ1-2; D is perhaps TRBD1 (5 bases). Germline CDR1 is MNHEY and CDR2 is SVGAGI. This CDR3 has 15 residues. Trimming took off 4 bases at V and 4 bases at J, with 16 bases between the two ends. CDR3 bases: TGTGCCAGCAGTTTCCTCGACAGCAGGCTCTATGGCTACACCTTC. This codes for CASSFLDSRLYGYTF.

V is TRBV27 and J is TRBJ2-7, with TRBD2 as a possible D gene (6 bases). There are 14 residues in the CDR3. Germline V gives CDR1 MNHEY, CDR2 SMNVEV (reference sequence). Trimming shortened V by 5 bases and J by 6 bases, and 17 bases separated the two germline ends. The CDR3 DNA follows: TGTGCCAGCAGTGTATGGGACGGGAGAGGCGAGCAGTACTTC. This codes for CASSVWDGRGEQYF.

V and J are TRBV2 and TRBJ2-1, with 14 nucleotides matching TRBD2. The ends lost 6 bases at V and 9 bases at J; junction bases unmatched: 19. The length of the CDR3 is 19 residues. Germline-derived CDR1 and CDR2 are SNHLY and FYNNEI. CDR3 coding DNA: TGTGCCAGCAGGAGCCGACTAGCGGGAGGGCCCCTAGAGTATAGTGAGCAGTTCTTC. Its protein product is CASRSRLAGGPLEYSEQFF.

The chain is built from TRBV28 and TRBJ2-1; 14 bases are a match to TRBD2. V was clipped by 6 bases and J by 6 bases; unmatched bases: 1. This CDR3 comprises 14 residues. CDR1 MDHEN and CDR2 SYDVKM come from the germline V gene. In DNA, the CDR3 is TGTGCCAGCAGGGGGACTAGCGGGAGCAATGAGCAGTTCTTC. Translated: CASRGTSGSNEQFF.

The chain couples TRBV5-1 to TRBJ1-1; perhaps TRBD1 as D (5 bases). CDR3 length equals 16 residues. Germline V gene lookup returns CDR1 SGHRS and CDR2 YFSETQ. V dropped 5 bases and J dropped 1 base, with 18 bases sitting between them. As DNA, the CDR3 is TGCGCCAGCAGTAGGACAAGCCCAATAGGGAACACTGAAGCTTTCTTT. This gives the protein CASSRTSPIGNTEAFF.

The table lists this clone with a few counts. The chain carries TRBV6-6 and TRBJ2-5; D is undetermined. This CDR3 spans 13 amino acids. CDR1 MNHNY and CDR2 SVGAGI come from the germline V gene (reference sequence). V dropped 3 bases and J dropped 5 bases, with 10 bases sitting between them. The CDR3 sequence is CASSYIPRETQYF. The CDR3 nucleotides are TGTGCCAGCAGTTATATTCCACGGGAGACCCAGTACTTC.

CDR3 coding DNA: TGTGCCAGCAGCCAGGGCCGGGACAGGGGGCTTCAGAACTATGGCTACACCTTC. It specifies CASSQGRDRGLQNYGYTF. The chain uses TRBV3-1 (or the pseudogene TRBV3-2) and TRBJ1-2; 12 nucleotides match TRBD1. CDR1 LGHDT and CDR2 YNNKEL come from the germline V gene (reference sequence). Unmatched junction bases numbered 10, after V lost 3 bases and J lost 2 bases. There are 18 residues in the CDR3.

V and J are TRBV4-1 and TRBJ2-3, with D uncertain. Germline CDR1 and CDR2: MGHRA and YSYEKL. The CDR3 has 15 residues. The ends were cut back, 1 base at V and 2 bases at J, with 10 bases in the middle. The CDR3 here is CASSQGPSDTDTQYF. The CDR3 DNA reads TGCGCCAGCAGCCAAGGTCCAAGTGACACAGATACGCAGTATTTT.

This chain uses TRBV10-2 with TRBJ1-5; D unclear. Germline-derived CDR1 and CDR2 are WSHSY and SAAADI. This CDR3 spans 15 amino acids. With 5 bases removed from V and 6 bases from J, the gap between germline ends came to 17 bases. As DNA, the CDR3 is TGCGCCAGCAGTCTAATGGGTTTCTACGGTCAGCCCCAGCATTTT. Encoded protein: CASSLMGFYGQPQHF.

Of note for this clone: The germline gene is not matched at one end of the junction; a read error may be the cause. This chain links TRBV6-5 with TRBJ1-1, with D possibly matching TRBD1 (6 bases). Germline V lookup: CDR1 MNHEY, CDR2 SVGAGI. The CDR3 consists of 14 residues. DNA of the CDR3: TGTGCTAGCAGTTACGGGACACAGAACACTGAAGCTTTCTTT. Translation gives CASSYGTQNTEAFF.

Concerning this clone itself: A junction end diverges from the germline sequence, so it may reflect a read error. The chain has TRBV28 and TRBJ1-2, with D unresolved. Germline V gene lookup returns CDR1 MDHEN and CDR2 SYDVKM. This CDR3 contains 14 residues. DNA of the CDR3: TGTGCCGGCAGTATCCGAGGCGGAGCCTATGGCTACACCTTC. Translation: CAGSIRGGAYGYTF.